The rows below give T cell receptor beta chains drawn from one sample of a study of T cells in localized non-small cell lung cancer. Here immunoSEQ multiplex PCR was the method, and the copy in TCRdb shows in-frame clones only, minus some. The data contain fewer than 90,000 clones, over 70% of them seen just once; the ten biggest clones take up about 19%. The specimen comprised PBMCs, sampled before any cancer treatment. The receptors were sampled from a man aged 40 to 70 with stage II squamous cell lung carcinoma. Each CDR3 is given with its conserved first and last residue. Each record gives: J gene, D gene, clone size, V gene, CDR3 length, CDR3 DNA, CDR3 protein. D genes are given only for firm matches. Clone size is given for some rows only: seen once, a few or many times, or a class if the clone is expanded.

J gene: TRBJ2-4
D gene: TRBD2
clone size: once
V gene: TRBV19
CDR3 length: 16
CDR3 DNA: TGTGCCAGTAGTATGGGAGGGAGGGGAAGGAGAAACATTCAGTACTTC
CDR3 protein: CASSMGGRGRRNIQYF

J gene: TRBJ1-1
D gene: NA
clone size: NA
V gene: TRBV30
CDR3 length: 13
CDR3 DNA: TGTGCCTGGAGTGTGGGGACAAACACTGAAGCTTTCTTT
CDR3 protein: CAWSVGTNTEAFF

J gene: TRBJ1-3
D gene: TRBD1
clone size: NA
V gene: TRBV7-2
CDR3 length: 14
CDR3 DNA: TGTGCCAGCAGCTATACAGGGGGCCGAGACACCATATATTTT
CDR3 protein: CASSYTGGRDTIYF

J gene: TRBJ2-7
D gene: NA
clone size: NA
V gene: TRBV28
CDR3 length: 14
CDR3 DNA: TGTGCCAGCAGAGCCTCTGGGGGTACTAGCGAGCAGTACTTC
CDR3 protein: CASRASGGTSEQYF

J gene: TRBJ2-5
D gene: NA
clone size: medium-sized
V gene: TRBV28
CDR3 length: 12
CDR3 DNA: TGTGCCAGCAGTTCACCGAAAGGGACCCAGTACTTC
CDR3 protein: CASSSPKGTQYF

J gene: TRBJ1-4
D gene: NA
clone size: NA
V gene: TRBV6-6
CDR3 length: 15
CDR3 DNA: TGTGCCAGCAGTCCCGCCGGGGCAACTAATGAAAAACTGTTTTTT
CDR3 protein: CASSPAGATNEKLFF

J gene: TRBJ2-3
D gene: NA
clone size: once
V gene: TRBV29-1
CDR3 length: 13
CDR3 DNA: TGCAGCGTTGAAGAAGCTTTCACAGATACGCAGTATTTT
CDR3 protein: CSVEEAFTDTQYF

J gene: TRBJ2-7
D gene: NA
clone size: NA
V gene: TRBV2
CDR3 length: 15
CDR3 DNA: TGTGCCAGCAGGGGTGGGACCTCGGAGAGTTCCGAGCAGTACTTC
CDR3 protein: CASRGGTSESSEQYF

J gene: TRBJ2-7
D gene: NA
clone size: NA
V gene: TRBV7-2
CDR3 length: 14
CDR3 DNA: TGTGCCAGCAGCCCGGACAGATTTTCCTACGAGCAGTACTTC
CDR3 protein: CASSPDRFSYEQYF

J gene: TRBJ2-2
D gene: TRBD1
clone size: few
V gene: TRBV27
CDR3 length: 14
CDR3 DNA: TGTGCCAGCACATGGACAGGAAACACCGGGGAGCTGTTTTTT
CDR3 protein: CASTWTGNTGELFF

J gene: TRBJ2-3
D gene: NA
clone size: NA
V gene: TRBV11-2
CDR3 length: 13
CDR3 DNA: TGTGCCAGCAGCTCTGGCTTCACAGATACGCAGTATTTT
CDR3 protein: CASSSGFTDTQYF

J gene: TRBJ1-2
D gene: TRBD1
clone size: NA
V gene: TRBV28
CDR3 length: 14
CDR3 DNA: TGTGCCAGCACCCTCGGGACAGGGCAGGAAGGCTACACCTTC
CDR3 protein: CASTLGTGQEGYTF

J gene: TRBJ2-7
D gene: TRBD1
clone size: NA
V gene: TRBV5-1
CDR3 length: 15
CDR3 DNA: TGCGCCAGCAGCTCCAGACAGGGGGCTTCCTACGAGCAGTACTTC
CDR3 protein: CASSSRQGASYEQYF

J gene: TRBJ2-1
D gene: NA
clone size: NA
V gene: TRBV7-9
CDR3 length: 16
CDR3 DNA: TGTGCCAGCAGCTTAAGGGGAGGCGTTCCCTACAATGAGCAGTTCTTC
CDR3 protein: CASSLRGGVPYNEQFF

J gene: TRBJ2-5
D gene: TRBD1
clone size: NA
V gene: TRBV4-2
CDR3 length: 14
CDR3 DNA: TGTGCCAGCAGCCGGAACAGGGGTCAGCAGACCCAGTACTTC
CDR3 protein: CASSRNRGQQTQYF

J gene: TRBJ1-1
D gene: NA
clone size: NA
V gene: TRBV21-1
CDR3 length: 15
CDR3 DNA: TGTGCCAGCAGCAAAGTGCTTCGCAGGGACACTGAAGCTTTCTTT
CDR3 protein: CASSKVLRRDTEAFF

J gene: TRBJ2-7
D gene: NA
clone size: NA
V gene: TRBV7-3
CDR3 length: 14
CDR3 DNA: TGTGCCAGCAGCCCGGGAATAACTTCGGGGGAGCAGTACTTC
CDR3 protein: CASSPGITSGEQYF

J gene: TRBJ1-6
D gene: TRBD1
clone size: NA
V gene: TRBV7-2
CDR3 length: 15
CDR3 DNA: TGTGCCAGCAGACAGGGGTTCAGGAGTAATTCACCCCTCCACTTT
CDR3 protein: CASRQGFRSNSPLHF

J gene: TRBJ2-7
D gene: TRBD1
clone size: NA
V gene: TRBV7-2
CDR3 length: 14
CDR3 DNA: TGTGCCAGCAGCTTTGACAGGGGGGGCTACGAGCAGTACTTC
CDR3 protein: CASSFDRGGYEQYF

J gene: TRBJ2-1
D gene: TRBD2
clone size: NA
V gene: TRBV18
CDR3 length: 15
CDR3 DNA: TGTGCCAGCTCACAGGTAGCGGGAGTTTCCAATGAGCAGTTCTTC
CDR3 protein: CASSQVAGVSNEQFF

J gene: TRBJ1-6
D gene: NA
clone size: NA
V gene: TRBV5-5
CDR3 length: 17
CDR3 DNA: TGTGCCAGCAGCACCGGGACCTCCCGGGCCCATAATTCACCCCTCCACTTT
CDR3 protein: CASSTGTSRAHNSPLHF

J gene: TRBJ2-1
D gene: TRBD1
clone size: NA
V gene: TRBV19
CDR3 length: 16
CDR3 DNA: TGTGCCAGTCGGGACAAACAGGGGCGCTCCTACAATGAGCAGTTCTTC
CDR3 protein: CASRDKQGRSYNEQFF